The source of this T cell receptor beta chain is a study of T cells in women clearing cervical HPV infection. About the study: Blood came at first lesion visit for cases, post-clearance for controls. Case blood was drawn a median around 140 days after lesion detection.

Sequenced by immunoSEQ multiplex PCR; TCRdb stores in-frame clones only, minus some. The ten top clones account for 7.8%, within a sample of about 33,000 clones. About this clone: The read ends 3 residues early relative to the CDR3; the germline J gene fills the gap.

All participants had a single incident cervical HPV16 infection, and prevalent HPV16 infections were excluded. This CDR3 is built from 14 residues. The germline CDR1 and CDR2 sequences are DFQATT and SNEGSKA (reference sequence). This TCR came from a woman aged 18-70 years with a cervical HPV16 infection that either progressed to CIN3+ or cleared (not recorded which). This chain joins TRBV20-1 and TRBJ2-3, with D possibly TRBD1 on 6 matching bases. Sequences were obtained from blood buffy coat. The DNA read from the CDR3 is TGCAGTGCTAGCCGGACAGATAGCAATCAGCCG. Protein: CSASRTDSNQP. The CDR3 in its entirety is CSASRTDSNQPQYF.